The 2 T cell receptor beta chains below were found in one sample sequenced in a study of T cell responses to AZD1222 COVID-19 vaccine. Generated by immunoSEQ multiplex PCR, the TCRdb table keeps only in-frame clones and is missing some. Here the sample spans 100,000 to 150,000 clones, 93% being singletons. The source material was peripheral blood, sampled on day 0 of AZD1222 vaccination. These receptors originate from an adult in good health.

The CDR3 coding sequence is TGTGCCAGTAGGAGGGCTCGGGCAACTAATGAAAAACTGTTTTTT. This translates into CASRRARATNEKLFF. The chain employs TRBV19 and TRBJ1-4; D is uncertain. Trimming took off 6 bases at V and 0 bases at J, with 11 bases between the two ends. The CDR3 totals 15 residues. Per germline, CDR1 LNHDA and CDR2 SQIVND (reference sequence).

The chain has TRBV30 and TRBJ1-1; D is unresolved. Germline V gives CDR1 GTSNPN, CDR2 SVGIG (reference sequence). Trimming took off 1 base at V and 1 base at J, with 7 bases between the two ends. The CDR3 runs 13 residues. The CDR3 reads CAWSGVTNTEAFF. CDR3 in DNA: TGTGCCTGGAGTGGGGTCACGAACACTGAAGCTTTCTTT.